This TCR beta chain was documented in a study of regulatory T cells in long-lasting Graves disease. This clonotype has ten or more counts. The antigen remains unidentified. iRepertoire HTBI primers and Arm-PCR of CDR3 regions built TCR beta libraries. TCRdb ran MiXCR on the multiplex PCR reads and lists one entry per CDR3 protein. Found here are roughly 500,000 distinct CDR3 sequences, about 13% of them singletons; the top ten hold more than 8.5%. As to time point: newly diagnosed GD, antithyroid drugs for less than 3 months. Preparation of the TCR library used RNA extracted from PBMCs. General study results and limits: It was peripheral blood alone, not thyroid tissue, that was studied. Sample size was small, which may have lowered accuracy.

Germline CDR1 MNHEY, CDR2 SVGEGT. J gave up 6 bases and V 4 bases, and 7 bases lay outside the gene matches. The CDR3 totals 14 residues. These records were also assigned to another study, of T cells in Graves' hyperthyroidism and ophthalmopathy. That source notes: Among clonotypes expanded in thyroid above 0.001, most were also found in blood.

This material consisted of peripheral blood mononuclear cells (PBMCs), taken at new diagnosis, from a patient treated with antithyroid drugs. V usage is TRBV6-2 or TRBV6-3 and J usage is TRBJ2-3; TRBD1 aligns across 7 bases. The source of this sequence is a man aged 25-40 years with Graves disease. As DNA, the CDR3 is TGTGCCAGCAGTTTACGACAGGACAGGGATACGCAGTATTTT. Protein sequence: CASSLRQDRDTQYF.